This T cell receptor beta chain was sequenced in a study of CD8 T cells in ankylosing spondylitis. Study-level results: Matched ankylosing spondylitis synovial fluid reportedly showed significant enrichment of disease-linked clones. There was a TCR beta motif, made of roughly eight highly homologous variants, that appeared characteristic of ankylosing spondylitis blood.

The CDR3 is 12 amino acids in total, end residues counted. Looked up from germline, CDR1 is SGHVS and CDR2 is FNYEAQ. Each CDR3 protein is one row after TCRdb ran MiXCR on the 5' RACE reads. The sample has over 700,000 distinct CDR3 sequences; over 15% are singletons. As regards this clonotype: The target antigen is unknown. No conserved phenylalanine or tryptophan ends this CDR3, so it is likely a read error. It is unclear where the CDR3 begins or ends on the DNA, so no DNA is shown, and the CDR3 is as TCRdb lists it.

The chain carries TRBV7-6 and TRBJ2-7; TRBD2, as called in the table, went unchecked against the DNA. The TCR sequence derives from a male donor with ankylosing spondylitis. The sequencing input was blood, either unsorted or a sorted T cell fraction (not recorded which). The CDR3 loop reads CASSLSPPDWED.